This T cell receptor (beta chain) was captured by sequencing in a study of cytotoxic CD8 clonotypes in ibrutinib-treated CLL. Clones were sequenced by immunoSEQ multiplex PCR, and TCRdb holds only the in-frame ones, with some missing. The table includes roughly 250,000 clones, 70% detected once. This receptor was obtained from a human donor with chronic lymphocytic leukemia. The sample was PBMCs, taken after 24 months of ibrutinib treatment.

In nucleotides, the CDR3 is TGTGCCAGCAGTTACGGGACAGGGGGAGAGCAGTACTTC. Translating it yields CASSYGTGGEQYF. The chain uses TRBV6-5 and TRBJ2-7; 11 bases agree with TRBD1. Germline CDR1 and CDR2: MNHEY and SVGAGI. The J segment lost 7 bases and the V segment lost 2 bases, leaving 1 base of the junction unmatched. The CDR3 is made up of 13 amino acids.